The clone carrying this TCR beta chain occurred a few times. This sample was included in a study of blood T cell repertoires in COVID-19. Study-wide background: COVID-19 samples collected from the United States, Italy and Spain covered acute and convalescent phases.

Clones were sequenced by immunoSEQ multiplex PCR, and TCRdb holds only the in-frame ones, with some missing. The sample holds about 50,000 clones; over 65% are singletons and the top ten take 5.5% to 7%. CDR3 length equals 15 residues. V dropped 1 base and J dropped 4; count of bases not matched to a gene: 4. CDR1 is SGHDT and CDR2 is YYEEEE in the germline V gene. The receptor was derived from a woman aged 55 to 70 with acute or convalescent COVID-19. Sequencing input: peripheral blood. The rearrangement joins TRBV5-6 to TRBJ2-1, with 8 bases matching TRBD2. CDR3 region: CASSLRTSTYNEQFF. CDR3 coding DNA: TGTGCCAGCAGCTTGCGGACTAGCACTTACAATGAGCAGTTCTTC.